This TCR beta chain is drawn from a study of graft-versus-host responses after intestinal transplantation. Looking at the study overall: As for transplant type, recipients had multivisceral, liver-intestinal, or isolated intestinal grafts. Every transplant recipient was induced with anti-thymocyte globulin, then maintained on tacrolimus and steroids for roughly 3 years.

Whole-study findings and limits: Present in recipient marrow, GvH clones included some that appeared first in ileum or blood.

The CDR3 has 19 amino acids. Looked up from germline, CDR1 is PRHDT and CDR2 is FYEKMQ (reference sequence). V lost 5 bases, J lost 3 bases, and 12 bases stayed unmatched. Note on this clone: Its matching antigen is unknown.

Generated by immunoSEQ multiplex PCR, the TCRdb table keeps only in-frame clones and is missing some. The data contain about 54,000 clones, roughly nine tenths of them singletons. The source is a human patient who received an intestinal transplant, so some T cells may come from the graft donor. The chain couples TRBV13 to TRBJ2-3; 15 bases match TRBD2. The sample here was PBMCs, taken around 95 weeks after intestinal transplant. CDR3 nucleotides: TGTGCCAGCAGCGGTCCGGGACTAGCGGGGGGCACGGCGACAGATACGCAGTATTTT. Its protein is CASSGPGLAGGTATDTQYF.